Below are 13 T cell receptor beta chains sequenced from a single sample in a study of blood T cell repertoires in COVID-19. The method was immunoSEQ multiplex PCR; TCRdb's version includes in-frame clones alone and lacks a portion of them. The profile covers roughly 300,000 clones, with about 84% appearing a single time and 1.5% to 2% taken by the ten largest. The sample consisted of peripheral blood. Source of these receptors: a woman aged 45-65 years with acute or convalescent COVID-19.

The chain couples TRBV27 to TRBJ2-7; 7 bases agree with TRBD1. Trimming cost V 4 bases and J 3 bases; bases outside gene matches: 6. The CDR3 contains 14 residues. Germline assignment: CDR1 MNHEY and CDR2 SMNVEV (reference sequence). The CDR3 bases are TGTGCCAGCAGTTGGGGCAGGGGGAACTACGAGCAGTACTTC. This sequence encodes CASSWGRGNYEQYF.

The gene calls are TRBV11-2 and TRBJ2-5; 14 positions agree with TRBD2. The CDR3 totals 19 residues. Germline assignment: CDR1 SGHAT and CDR2 FQNNGV. V lost 4 bases to trimming and J lost 2 bases; unmatched junction nucleotides: 12. The chain's CDR3 is CASSSRLAGGPFAQETQYF. The CDR3 coding sequence is TGTGCCAGCAGCTCAAGACTAGCGGGAGGGCCCTTCGCACAAGAGACCCAGTACTTC.

The gene calls are TRBV7-2 and TRBJ1-1; maybe TRBD1 (5 bases). Germline assignment: CDR1 SGHTA and CDR2 FQGNSA. The CDR3 covers 14 residues. V lost 5 bases to trimming and J lost 5 bases, with 15 bases between them. Written as DNA, the CDR3 is TGTGCCAGCAGCCTGGGGGGTGTAGGGACTGAAGCTTTCTTT. Its translation: CASSLGGVGTEAFF.

This chain uses TRBV10-3 with TRBJ1-2; D remains unclear. Trimming pared 2 bases from V and 0 bases from J, leaving 4 bases between. In germline, CDR1 is ENHRY, CDR2 SYGVKD. The CDR3 is 13 amino acids. Here the CDR3 DNA reads TGTGCCATCAGTGAGACAGCTAACTATGGCTACACCTTC. As protein: CAISETANYGYTF.

The rearrangement uses TRBV5-1 and TRBJ1-2; TRBD1 matches at 8 bases. V trimming: 3 bases; J trimming: 6 bases; junction bases outside the gene matches: 7. The CDR3 consists of 14 residues. Germline V gives CDR1 SGHRS, CDR2 YFSETQ. CDR3 amino acids: CASSSQGAADGYTF. The CDR3 DNA reads TGCGCCAGCAGCTCCCAGGGGGCAGCGGATGGCTACACCTTC. The full variable domain, its missing parts supplied by reference TRBV5-1 and TRBJ1-2, is KAGVTQTPRYLIKTRGQQVTLSCSPISGHRSVSWYQQTPGQGLQFLFEYFSETQRNKGNFPGRFSGRQFSNSRSEMNVSTLELGDSALYLCASSSQGAADGYTFGSGTRLTVV.

The chain uses TRBV4-1 and TRBJ1-1; D might be TRBD1 (5 bases). CDR3 length equals 14 residues. Trimming stripped 1 base from V and 5 bases from J, with 11 bases between. Germline CDR1 is MGHRA and CDR2 is YSYEKL. Written as DNA, the CDR3 is TGCGCCAGCAGCCAAGTCAGGGATCATACTGAAGCTTTCTTT. Encoded protein: CASSQVRDHTEAFF.

The J gene is TRBJ2-3, the V gene TRBV20-1, with 11 bases aligning to TRBD2. Germline V gives CDR1 DFQATT, CDR2 SNEGSKA (reference sequence). V trimming: 3 bases; J trimming: 3 bases; junction bases outside the gene matches: 5. The CDR3 contains 15 residues. The CDR3 nucleotides are TGCAGTGCTAGTAGTACTAGCGGGAGAACAGATACGCAGTATTTT. Translating gives CSASSTSGRTDTQYF.

The gene calls are TRBV28 and TRBJ2-7, with D perhaps matching TRBD2 (7 bases). Germline V gene sequence: CDR1 MDHEN, CDR2 SYDVKM. Trimming stripped 3 bases from V and 0 bases from J, with 18 bases between. The CDR3 is 17 residues long. The DNA for the CDR3 is TGTGCCAGCAGTTTTGGAGGGGGGGACCTCCTCTCCTACGAGCAGTACTTC. Encoded protein: CASSFGGGDLLSYEQYF.

This chain uses TRBV7-9 with TRBJ2-7; D uncertain. Germline-derived CDR1 and CDR2 are SEHNR and FQNEAQ (reference sequence). Between the trimmed V and J ends, which lost 3 bases and 3 bases, there was a span of 12 bases. The CDR3 has 14 amino acids. The CDR3 is CASSFDELSYEQYF. The CDR3 DNA reads TGTGCCAGCAGCTTTGATGAACTTAGCTACGAGCAGTACTTC.

The CDR3 region is CASSLVGGTDEQFF. The CDR3 nucleotides read TGTGCCAGCAGCTTAGTCGGCGGGACGGATGAGCAGTTCTTC. The chain recombines TRBV7-9 with TRBJ2-1; D might be TRBD2 (6 bases). The CDR3 loop spans 14 amino acids. V dropped 1 base and J dropped 8 bases, with 12 bases sitting between them. Germline loops: CDR1 SEHNR, CDR2 FQNEAQ (reference sequence).

This clone showed up just a few times. The chain couples TRBV7-7 to TRBJ2-1, with 13 bases lining up with TRBD2. This CDR3 has 15 amino acids. From germline, CDR1 is SSHAT and CDR2 FNYEAQ (reference sequence). V was pared by 3 bases and J by 4 bases, with 0 bases of the junction left unmatched. The DNA for the CDR3 is TGTGCCAGCAGCTTGGGACTAGCGGGGTACAATGAGCAGTTCTTC. Translation gives CASSLGLAGYNEQFF.

This clone occurred a few times. The chain couples TRBV7-2 to TRBJ2-5; TRBD2 aligns across 8 bases. The length of the CDR3 is 15 residues. The J segment lost 3 bases and the V segment lost 4 bases, leaving 7 bases of the junction unmatched. Germline CDR1 SGHTA, CDR2 FQGNSA. CDR3 sequence: CASSSRGLGKETQYF. The DNA of the CDR3 is TGTGCCAGCAGCTCAAGGGGACTAGGAAAAGAGACCCAGTACTTC.

The chain employs TRBV7-8 and TRBJ2-6; TRBD1 is a possible D gene (6 bases). Germline CDR1 is SGHVS and CDR2 is FQNEAQ. CDR3 length equals 17 residues. V shed 5 bases and J shed 0 bases, with 14 bases lying between them. CDR3 sequence (DNA): TGTGCCAGCAGCCCGATAGGGGACAACTCTGGGGCCAACGTCCTGACTTTC. It translates to CASSPIGDNSGANVLTF.